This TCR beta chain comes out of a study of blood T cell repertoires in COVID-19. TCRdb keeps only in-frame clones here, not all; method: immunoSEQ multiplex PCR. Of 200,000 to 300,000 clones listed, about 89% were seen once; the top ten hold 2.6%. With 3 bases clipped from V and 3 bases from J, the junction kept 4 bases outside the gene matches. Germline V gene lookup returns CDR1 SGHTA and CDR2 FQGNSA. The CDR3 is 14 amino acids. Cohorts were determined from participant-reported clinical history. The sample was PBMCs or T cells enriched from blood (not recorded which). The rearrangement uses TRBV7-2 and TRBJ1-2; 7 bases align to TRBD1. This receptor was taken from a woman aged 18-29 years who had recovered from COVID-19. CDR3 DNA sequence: TGTGCCAGCAGCTTTAGACAGGGAGACTATGGCTACACCTTC. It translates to CASSFRQGDYGYTF.